This T cell receptor (beta chain) was profiled in a study of early T cells in non-severe SARS-CoV-2 infection. For the study at large: Sequenced bulk RNA came from whole blood that was unsorted, and chains were unpaired.

Findings and limits, study-wide: Anti-spike CD8 responses were favored by VDJdb matching, which missed private and CD4 specificities.

Between the trimmed V and J ends, which lost 1 base and 0 bases, there was a span of 12 bases. CDR3 length: 16 amino acids. CDR1 and CDR2 from the germline V gene are LGHNA and YSLEER. Attached unique molecular identifiers marked individual cDNA molecules. Each CDR3 protein is one row after TCRdb ran MiXCR on the 5' RACE reads. The table records 53,000 or so distinct CDR3 sequences, 10% to 15% of them present only once. Remarks on this clonotype: Its antigen is not known.

J is TRBJ1-1 and V is TRBV4-3; a weak D match, TRBD1 (5 bases). The sequence was collected from an adult who was a healthcare worker with PCR-confirmed SARS-CoV-2 infection or an uninfected control (not recorded which). This sample comprised whole blood, obtained at baseline. The CDR3 protein is CASSQGDRVMNTEAFF. CDR3 nucleotides: TGCGCCAGCAGCCAAGGGGACCGGGTCATGAACACTGAAGCTTTCTTT.